One sample yielded the 24 T cell receptor beta chains listed below, sequenced in a study of cytomegalovirus exposure and HLA in healthy donors. The primer mix had 60 Vbeta and 13 Jbeta primers. Generated by immunoSEQ multiplex PCR, the TCRdb table keeps only in-frame clones and is missing some. Seen here are 200,000 to 250,000 clones, about 70% observed once, and the top ten hold about 2.8%. Sequenced sample: PBMCs. These receptor sequences come from a man aged 40-49 years in good health and CMV-seropositive.

Only a few counts were recorded for this clone. The chain couples TRBV7-2 to TRBJ2-1, with 7 bases aligning to TRBD2. CDR1 SGHTA and CDR2 FQGNSA come from the germline V gene. The CDR3 spans 15 residues. V lost 4 bases and J lost 6; bases outside the gene matches: 9. CDR3 sequence (DNA): TGTGCCAGCAGCTCAACTAGCGCTAACTTCAATGAGCAGTTCTTC. Residues: CASSSTSANFNEQFF.

The rearrangement links TRBV9 to TRBJ1-1; D gene ambiguous. V was pared by 0 bases and J by 1 base, with 4 bases between. The CDR3 sequence is 13 residues long. The germline V gene encodes CDR1 SGDLS and CDR2 YYNGEE. The CDR3 loop is CASSVAQNTEAFF. Here the CDR3 DNA reads TGTGCCAGCAGCGTAGCCCAGAACACTGAAGCTTTCTTT.

This clone was counted only a few times. V gene TRBV27 combines with J gene TRBJ2-1, with 11 bases lining up with TRBD2. Germline loops: CDR1 MNHEY, CDR2 SMNVEV (reference sequence). CDR3 length: 16 residues. The V and J ends lost 5 bases and 1 base, in that order; junction bases with no gene match: 4. CDR3 protein: CASSVRLAGSYNEQFF. DNA of the CDR3: TGTGCCAGCAGTGTAAGACTAGCGGGGTCCTACAATGAGCAGTTCTTC.

With regard to this clone: This sample also contains other DNA sequences that code for the same CDR3. This sequence joins TRBV4-3 and TRBJ1-4; 9 bases align to TRBD1. There are 15 residues in the CDR3. Trimming at V came to 3 bases and at J to 3 bases, leaving 2 bases not matched to a gene. CDR1 is LGHNA and CDR2 is YSLEER in the germline V gene. The CDR3 is CASSQDRGANEKLFF. The CDR3 nucleotides read TGCGCCAGCAGCCAGGACAGGGGAGCTAATGAAAAACTGTTTTTT.

The rearrangement joins TRBV28 to TRBJ2-7; the match to TRBD1 covers 7 bases. V was clipped by 5 bases and J by 7 bases; unmatched bases: 8. Germline loops: CDR1 MDHEN, CDR2 SYDVKM. The CDR3 has 13 amino acids. In DNA, the CDR3 is TGTGCCAGCAGTGAAGGGGGCCTGGGGGAGCAGTACTTC. Translating it yields CASSEGGLGEQYF.

This sequence joins TRBV27 and TRBJ2-3; D uncertain. The V end was cut by 4 bases, the J end by 6 bases, with 11 bases between. The CDR3 has 13 residues. Germline V gene sequence: CDR1 MNHEY, CDR2 SMNVEV (reference sequence). CDR3 residues: CASSSPLRDTQYF. CDR3 DNA: TGTGCCAGCAGTTCCCCCTTGAGGGATACGCAGTATTTT.

The gene calls are TRBV11-3 and TRBJ2-2, with 9 positions matching TRBD1. The ends lost 2 bases at V and 2 bases at J; junction bases unmatched: 6. The CDR3 extends over 17 amino acids. The germline gives CDR1 SGHNT, CDR2 YENEEA. CDR3 residues: CASSLLTGQGNTGELFF. DNA for the CDR3: TGTGCCAGCAGCTTACTTACGGGACAGGGTAACACCGGGGAGCTGTTTTTT.

The CDR3 nucleotides read TGTGCCAGCAGTGAAGCACTAGCGGGGGGCGCGCAGTATTTT. It encodes CASSEALAGGAQYF. V and J are TRBV2 and TRBJ2-3; 12 nucleotides line up with TRBD2. V was clipped by 0 bases and J by 10 bases; unmatched bases: 2. Germline values: CDR1 SNHLY, CDR2 FYNNEI. The CDR3 is made up of 14 amino acids.

V usage is TRBV10-1 and J usage is TRBJ2-2, with a possible D match to TRBD2 (5 bases). The CDR3 spans 16 residues. The ends were cut back, 7 bases at V and 2 bases at J, with 17 bases in the middle. Germline CDR1 WNHNN, CDR2 SYGVQD (reference sequence). In nucleotides, the CDR3 is TGCGCCAGCAACAATCCGAGCGGACTTAACACCGGGGAGCTGTTTTTT. Translating it yields CASNNPSGLNTGELFF.

The chain combines TRBV9 with TRBJ2-1, with D uncertain. With 0 bases removed from V and 9 bases from J, the gap between germline ends came to 7 bases. The CDR3 runs 12 residues. The germline CDR1 and CDR2 sequences are SGDLS and YYNGEE. For the CDR3, the DNA is TGTGCCAGCAGCGTAGCTCGAGGTGAGCAGTTCTTC. It specifies CASSVARGEQFF. The full variable domain, in which reference TRBV9 and TRBJ2-1 provide the parts outside the CDR3, is DSGVTQTPKHLITATGQRVTLRCSPRSGDLSVYWYQQSLDQGLQFLIQYYNGEERAKGNILERFSAQQFPDLHSELNLSSLELGDSALYFCASSVARGEQFFGPGTRLTVL.

V gene TRBV7-2 combines with J gene TRBJ2-3, with 10 bases fitting TRBD2. V lost 1 base to trimming and J lost 6 bases; unmatched junction nucleotides: 10. There are 17 residues in the CDR3. CDR1 and CDR2 (germline): SGHTA, FQGNSA. As DNA, the CDR3 is TGTGCCAGCAGCTTAGAACTAGCGGGGTGGTCTAGGGATACGCAGTATTTT. Protein product: CASSLELAGWSRDTQYF. The variable domain in full, completed from reference TRBV7-2 and TRBJ2-3, reads GAGVSQSPSNKVTEKGKDVELRCDPISGHTALYWYRQSLGQGLEFLIYFQGNSAPDKSGLPSDRFSAERTGGSVSTLTIQRTQQEDSAVYLCASSLELAGWSRDTQYFGPGTRLTVL.

This CDR3 reads CASSLVRLAGGDEQFF. In DNA, the CDR3 is TGTGCCAGCAGCTTAGTGCGGCTAGCGGGGGGGGATGAGCAGTTCTTC. The V gene is TRBV7-2, the J gene TRBJ2-1, with TRBD2 matching 12 bases. Germline V CDR1 and CDR2: SGHTA, FQGNSA. There are 16 residues in the CDR3. The junction had 6 bases not matched to a gene; V was cut back by 1 base and J by 8 bases.

This clone came up once. The chain combines TRBV11-2 with TRBJ2-1; the D gene is possibly TRBD2 (6 bases). Trimming left V 5 bases short and J 4 bases short, with 18 bases between. The CDR3 runs 16 residues. Per the germline V gene, CDR1 is SGHAT and CDR2 is FQNNGV. The CDR3 protein is CASSPLTRRHYNEQFF. DNA for the CDR3: TGTGCCAGCAGCCCACTGACTAGACGGCATTACAATGAGCAGTTCTTC.

There are a few counts of this clone. This CDR3 is CASRKTGVSYEQYF. CDR3 nucleotides: TGTGCCAGCAGAAAGACAGGGGTCTCCTACGAGCAGTACTTC. J is TRBJ2-7 and V is TRBV2, with 8 bases fitting TRBD1. The V gene's germline CDR1 is SNHLY and CDR2 FYNNEI. This CDR3 is 14 amino acids long. Trimming removed 6 bases from V and 0 bases from J; junction bases left unmatched: 4.

This sequence joins TRBV6-5 and TRBJ2-7; 8 nucleotides match TRBD1. The germline gives CDR1 MNHEY, CDR2 SVGAGI. The V segment lost 2 bases and the J segment 5 bases; nucleotides outside the gene matches: 8. This CDR3 region has 15 residues. This CDR3 is CASSYARTGLNEQYF. The CDR3 nucleotides are TGTGCCAGCAGTTACGCCCGGACAGGGTTAAACGAGCAGTACTTC.

V is TRBV7-3 and J is TRBJ2-3; D may be TRBD2 (7 bases). The CDR3 spans 16 residues. The V end lost 5 bases, the J end lost 3 bases, and 18 bases lay between the germline ends. Germline CDR1 and CDR2: SGHTA and FQGTGA. In DNA form, the CDR3 reads TGTGCCAGCAGCGAATCCAGGGGCGGGGGTACAGATACGCAGTATTTT. Translation gives CASSESRGGGTDTQYF.

V and J are TRBV10-3 and TRBJ1-1, with TRBD1 as a possible D gene (6 bases). Germline V CDR1 and CDR2: ENHRY, SYGVKD. This CDR3 spans 15 amino acids. The V gene lost 3 bases and the J gene lost 0 bases, with 11 bases spanning the gap. The CDR3: CAISEPGQVNTEAFF. CDR3 nucleotide sequence: TGTGCCATCAGTGAACCGGGACAAGTGAACACTGAAGCTTTCTTT.

The chain combines TRBV28 with TRBJ2-3; the D gene is possibly TRBD2 (5 bases). Germline assignment: CDR1 MDHEN and CDR2 SYDVKM. Trimming removed 3 bases from V and 3 bases from J, with 7 bases in between. CDR3 length: 13 residues. The CDR3 DNA follows: TGTGCCAGCAGTTTTGAGGGAACAGATACGCAGTATTTT. Protein product: CASSFEGTDTQYF.

The chain recombines TRBV7-9 with TRBJ2-3, with 9 bases identical to TRBD2. Trimming at V came to 5 bases and at J to 0 bases, leaving 3 bases not matched to a gene. The CDR3 spans 15 residues. Germline V gene lookup returns CDR1 SEHNR and CDR2 FQNEAQ (reference sequence). The CDR3 sequence: CASSASGVSTDTQYF. DNA of the CDR3: TGTGCCAGCAGCGCTAGCGGGGTGAGCACAGATACGCAGTATTTT.

The V call is TRBV28, the J call TRBJ1-2; 9 bases match TRBD1. CDR1 is MDHEN and CDR2 is SYDVKM in the germline V gene. There are 14 residues in the CDR3. The ends lost 5 bases at V and 4 bases at J; junction bases unmatched: 5. The DNA of the CDR3 is TGTGCCAGCAGTATCACAGGGGGCGTCTATGGCTACACCTTC. Translated: CASSITGGVYGYTF.

The rearrangement uses TRBV2 and TRBJ2-1; D gene unclear. The CDR3 has 13 amino acids. Germline V gene sequence: CDR1 SNHLY, CDR2 FYNNEI. V was cut by 4 bases and J by 7 bases, with 11 bases left in between. The chain's CDR3 is CASSGILENEQFF. The CDR3 DNA reads as TGTGCCAGCAGTGGGATCCTGGAGAATGAGCAGTTCTTC. The entire variable domain, with the rest obtained from reference TRBV2 and TRBJ2-1, is as follows: EPEVTQTPSHQVTQMGQEVILRCVPISNHLYFYWYRQILGQKVEFLVSFYNNEISEKSEIFDDQFSVERPDGSNFTLKIRSTKLEDSAMYFCASSGILENEQFFGPGTRLTVL.

The chain employs TRBV5-1 and TRBJ2-5, with a weak D call TRBD2 (6 bases). Germline CDR1 and CDR2: SGHRS and YFSETQ. This CDR3 region has 13 residues. V lost 2 bases and J 11 bases, leaving 16 bases between the germline ends. CDR3 sequence (DNA): TGCGCCAGCAGCTTCGCAGGGTCGGGGGAGCAGTACTTC. Its translation: CASSFAGSGEQYF.

This chain uses TRBV5-6 with TRBJ2-2; perhaps TRBD1 as D (6 bases). Trimming cost V 0 bases and J 4 bases, with 10 bases left between them. This CDR3 spans 15 amino acids. CDR1 and CDR2 from the germline V gene are SGHDT and YYEEEE. CDR3 nucleotide sequence: TGTGCCAGCAGCTTGGAGCAGGGGACCACCGGGGAGCTGTTTTTT. Translated, it gives CASSLEQGTTGELFF.

The chain is built from TRBV13 and TRBJ2-3; 13 bases agree with TRBD2. V dropped 7 bases and J dropped 0; count of bases not matched to a gene: 7. Germline V gene data show CDR1 as PRHDT and CDR2 as FYEKMQ (reference sequence). The CDR3 contains 17 residues. The CDR3 is CASNQGTSGVSTDTQYF. CDR3 sequence (DNA): TGTGCCAGCAATCAGGGGACTAGCGGGGTTAGCACAGATACGCAGTATTTT.